The 5 T cell receptor beta chains presented below share a single source sample, sequenced in a study of cytomegalovirus exposure and HLA in healthy donors. Primers included in the PCR were 60 Vbeta and 13 Jbeta primers. TCRdb's copy holds only in-frame clones and misses some; the assay was immunoSEQ multiplex PCR. The sample holds 200,000 to 250,000 clones, around four fifths seen once. Sequenced material: PBMCs. Receptor source: a woman between 35 and 50 years old in good health and CMV-seronegative.

This chain connects TRBV6-1 to TRBJ1-5, with TRBD1 matching 7 bases. The V gene end was trimmed by 8 bases and the J gene end by 4 bases; junction bases not matched to a gene: 8. In germline, CDR1 is MNHNS, CDR2 SASEGT. The CDR3 contains 14 residues. The CDR3 sequence: CASLGTAENQPQHF. The CDR3 bases are TGTGCCAGCTTAGGGACAGCAGAGAATCAGCCCCAGCATTTT.

V gene TRBV9 combines with J gene TRBJ2-5; D gene ambiguous. Per the germline V gene, CDR1 is SGDLS and CDR2 is YYNGEE. Trimming left V 0 bases short and J 4 bases short, with 13 bases between. This CDR3 is built from 15 residues. The CDR3 is CASSVVPGLGETQYF. CDR3 nucleotide sequence: TGTGCCAGCAGCGTAGTCCCAGGTTTGGGAGAGACCCAGTACTTC.

On this clone: Germline is not matched at one junction end, which may reflect a read error. The chain carries TRBV7-9 and TRBJ2-7, with D possibly being TRBD2 (7 bases). The CDR3 extends over 15 amino acids. In germline, CDR1 is SEHNR, CDR2 FQNEAQ (reference sequence). The DNA of the CDR3 is TGTTCCAGCAGCTGGGGGGGCAGGAGCTCCTACGAGCAGTACTTC. Its protein product is CSSSWGGRSSYEQYF.

V gene TRBV6-1 combines with J gene TRBJ1-1; perhaps TRBD1 as D (5 bases). Trimming left V 2 bases short and J 4 bases short, with 11 bases between. CDR3 length equals 14 residues. From germline, CDR1 is MNHNS and CDR2 SASEGT. In DNA, the CDR3 is TGTGCCAGCAGTGAACACCAGGGCCGCACTGAAGCTTTCTTT. Translation: CASSEHQGRTEAFF.

The chain carries TRBV27 and TRBJ2-5; 9 bases line up with TRBD2. The CDR3 consists of 14 residues. V dropped 6 bases and J dropped 7; count of bases not matched to a gene: 9. Germline CDR1 and CDR2: MNHEY and SMNVEV (reference sequence). CDR3 sequence (DNA): TGTGCCAGCAGGAGGGGACGAGCGGGGGGGACCCAGTACTTC. Its protein product is CASRRGRAGGTQYF.